This T cell receptor beta chain comes out of a study of graft-versus-host responses after intestinal transplantation. Study-level findings and limits: There was an association between peak levels of circulating GvH clones and early post-transplant HvG declines.

Trimming removed 8 bases at V and 6 bases at J, with 16 bases between. Germline V gene data show CDR1 as ENHRY and CDR2 as SYGVKD. The CDR3 covers 13 residues. Investigators plated 200,000 CFSE-labeled responder cells together with 200,000 irradiated stimulator cells labeled with violet dye. Post-reaction, proliferating CD3+CD4+ and CD3+CD8+ responders (CFSE-low) were sorted. Here immunoSEQ multiplex PCR was the method, and the copy in TCRdb shows in-frame clones only, minus some. There are about 21,000 clones in the sample; 40% to 50% occur only once, and almost 0.9% lies in the top ten. The sample was alloreactive CD4+ T cells from a mixed lymphocyte reaction culture, taken before intestinal transplant. As for subset: CFSE-low proliferating T cells sorted from roughly 6-day pre-transplant mixed lymphocyte reaction (GvH or HvG direction). The receptor was isolated from a human patient who received an intestinal transplant. This chain uses TRBV10-3 with TRBJ1-2; the D is unclear. The CDR3 here is CAIYGYDGDGYTF. The CDR3 region has the DNA TGTGCCATCTACGGGTATGACGGGGATGGCTACACCTTC.